These 22 T cell receptor beta chains came from one sample sequenced in a study of response to subunit inactivated influenza vaccine (dated by TCRdb to the late 2010s). To prepare the library, RT-PCR was applied. Sequencer: Illumina HiSeq 2500. Using fastp trimming at Q25 and MiXCR clonotype assembly, TCRdb reanalyzed the public sequencing data and kept in-frame beta chains. Each CDR3 protein gets just one entry, which takes the most common genes and DNA from the rows behind it. The sample table holds about 780,000 distinct CDR3 sequences, of which less than 20% were seen once. In total, the top ten clones hold 9.5% to 13% of the sample. Specimen: PBMCs from blood, collected about 5 days after vaccination. These receptors all come from a man aged 45-65 years who received an inactivated influenza vaccine. Donor details come from another sample of the same person, matched by shared clones.

The chain has TRBV20-1 and TRBJ2-5; tentative D call: TRBD2 (6 bases). Germline V lookup: CDR1 DFQATT, CDR2 SNEGSKA (reference sequence). Deletions cut 5 bases from V and 2 bases from J, with 18 bases between. The CDR3 runs to 15 residues. The DNA of the CDR3 is TGCAGTGCTGGAACAAGCGGGCTTACTCAAGAGACCCAGTACTTC. It encodes CSAGTSGLTQETQYF.

In its sample, this clonotype was seen many times. This sequence joins TRBV5-5 and TRBJ1-4; D not certain. CDR1 and CDR2 (germline): SGHKS, YYEKEE (reference sequence). Trimming took 4 bases from V and 0 from J, leaving 10 bases between them. This CDR3 contains 15 residues. CDR3 amino acids: CASSPKYATNEKLFF. The CDR3, as DNA: TGTGCCAGCAGCCCCAAATATGCAACTAATGAAAAACTGTTTTTT.

This clonotype was seen more than once but under ten times. The chain recombines TRBV12-3 or TRBV12-4 with TRBJ1-1; weak D call: TRBD1 (5 bases). This CDR3 spans 15 amino acids. V gave up 6 bases and J gave up 1 base, with 15 bases separating them. Written as DNA, the CDR3 is TGTGCCAGCAGCCCGGGACTCGGGCCGAACACTGAAGCTTTCTTT. As protein: CASSPGLGPNTEAFF.

The chain links TRBV7-2 to TRBJ2-7; 12 bases align to TRBD2. The CDR3 sequence is 14 residues long. V shed 2 bases and J 10 bases; nucleotides not matched to a gene: 6. Per the germline V gene, CDR1 is SGHTA and CDR2 is FQGNSA. The CDR3 sequence: CASSLQGTSGFQYF. The CDR3 DNA is TGTGCCAGCAGCTTACAAGGGACTAGCGGGTTTCAGTACTTC.

The rearrangement joins TRBV25-1 to TRBJ2-5; no clear D gene. This CDR3 is 15 amino acids long. V was trimmed by 4 bases and J by 0 bases, leaving 12 bases between them. Germline CDR1 is MGHDK and CDR2 is SYGVNS. CDR3 sequence reads: CASSGFGADQETQYF. CDR3 DNA: TGTGCCAGCAGTGGCTTCGGAGCAGACCAAGAGACCCAGTACTTC.

This clonotype was detected ten times or more. V gene TRBV20-1 combines with J gene TRBJ2-7; tentative D call: TRBD1 (6 bases). CDR1 and CDR2 from the germline V gene are DFQATT and SNEGSKA (reference sequence). The CDR3 totals 13 residues. V dropped 7 bases and J dropped 4 bases, with 17 bases sitting between them. The DNA for the CDR3 is TGCAGTGGTACACCGGGACAAATTTACGAGCAGTACTTC. Protein product: CSGTPGQIYEQYF.

With respect to this clonotype: A single base separates this from a much larger clone, so it may be a read error. It is likely a read error, because the conserved phenylalanine at the end of the CDR3 is missing. The chain employs TRBV5-6 and TRBJ2-5, with unresolved D. The CDR3 is 15 residues long. V shed 4 bases and J shed 3 bases, with 16 bases lying between them. Germline CDR1 is SGHDT and CDR2 is YYEEEE. In DNA form, the CDR3 reads TGTGCCAGCAGCGTGCTAAGAAGGGATAAAGAGACCCAGTACCTC. Translating gives CASSVLRRDKETQYL.

This clonotype was seen a few times. J is TRBJ2-3 and V is TRBV4-1, with D perhaps TRBD1 or TRBD2 (5 bases each). Deletions cut 1 base from V and 7 bases from J, with 9 bases between. The CDR3 consists of 13 residues. Germline CDR1 and CDR2: MGHRA and YSYEKL. The CDR3 nucleotides are TGCGCCAGCAGCCAAGTAAGGGACCATACGCAGTATTTT. Encoded protein: CASSQVRDHTQYF.

The chain uses TRBV20-1 and TRBJ2-4; D could derive from TRBD1 or TRBD2 (5 bases each). The ends were cut back, 1 base at V and 5 bases at J, with 15 bases in the middle. Germline V gives CDR1 DFQATT, CDR2 SNEGSKA (reference sequence). This CDR3 has 15 amino acids. CDR3 region: CSARAIGGNQNIQYF. The CDR3 DNA sequence: TGCAGTGCTAGAGCCATTGGGGGAAATCAAAACATTCAGTACTTC.

J is TRBJ2-7 and V is TRBV5-1; no firm D call. The CDR3 covers 13 residues. Germline V lookup: CDR1 SGHRS, CDR2 YFSETQ. The V and J ends lost 4 bases and 7 bases respectively, with 15 bases between them. The CDR3 DNA reads as TGCGCCAGCAGCATCGGACCGGATAGGGAGCAGTACTTC. Translated, it gives CASSIGPDREQYF.

This clonotype has a handful of counts. The chain is built from TRBV5-1 and TRBJ1-1; D gene ambiguous. From germline, CDR1 is SGHRS and CDR2 YFSETQ. V was clipped by 3 bases and J by 2 bases, with 11 bases between them. CDR3 size: 14 residues. This chain's CDR3 is CASSSPGGNTEAFF. As DNA, the CDR3 is TGCGCCAGCAGCTCCCCGGGAGGCAACACTGAAGCTTTCTTT.

V gene TRBV3-1 combines with J gene TRBJ2-3, with D unresolved. Trimming took 8 bases from V and 4 from J, leaving 10 bases between them. Germline V CDR1 and CDR2: LGHDT, YNNKEL (reference sequence). The CDR3 spans 12 residues. The CDR3 here is CASGSTPDTQYF. The CDR3 nucleotides are TGTGCCAGCGGAAGCACACCAGATACGCAGTATTTT.

In its sample, this clonotype was seen many times. The J gene is TRBJ2-7, the V gene TRBV29-1; D unclear. Germline V gene lookup returns CDR1 SQVTM and CDR2 ANQGSEA. The CDR3 contains 12 residues. V was cut by 4 bases and J by 0 bases, with 7 bases left in between. The CDR3 loop reads CSVVSSSYEQYF. CDR3 sequence (DNA): TGCAGCGTTGTTAGCAGCTCCTACGAGCAGTACTTC.

The V call is TRBV6-1, the J call TRBJ2-7; 7 bases are shared with TRBD1. V lost 7 bases and J lost 7; bases outside the gene matches: 16. Germline V gives CDR1 MNHNS, CDR2 SASEGT. The CDR3 totals 15 residues. The DNA of the CDR3 is TGTGCCAGCAAGAATCAGGGGGACCCCTTCCTGGAGCAGTACTTC. Its translation: CASKNQGDPFLEQYF.

This clonotype was seen a few times. The V and J genes are TRBV4-2 and TRBJ2-5, with 8 bases lining up with TRBD1. After removal of 0 bases from V and 4 bases from J, the junction contained 4 bases not matched to a gene. CDR1 and CDR2 from the germline V gene are LGHNA and YNFKEQ. This CDR3 comprises 15 residues. The DNA of the CDR3 is TGTGCCAGCAGCCAAGAGACAGGGGTTATAGAGACCCAGTACTTC. As protein: CASSQETGVIETQYF.

This clonotype was seen more than once but under ten times. This chain connects TRBV27 to TRBJ2-4; D possibly corresponds to TRBD2 (5 bases). The germline gives CDR1 MNHEY, CDR2 SMNVEV (reference sequence). The CDR3 length is 14 residues. Trimming shortened V by 7 bases and J by 2 bases, and 12 bases separated the two germline ends. The CDR3 DNA reads as TGTGCCAGCATCCGAGGGCTACCCAAAAACATTCAGTACTTC. The encoded protein is CASIRGLPKNIQYF.

The J gene is TRBJ2-5, the V gene TRBV20-1; the match to TRBD2 covers 7 bases. Trimming at V came to 3 bases and at J to 5 bases, leaving 12 bases not matched to a gene. Germline CDR1 DFQATT, CDR2 SNEGSKA (reference sequence). This CDR3 is 15 amino acids long. The CDR3 DNA reads TGCAGTGCTAGCCACGATTGGGGGGGGAAGGAGACCCAGTACTTC. Amino acid sequence: CSASHDWGGKETQYF.

V and J are TRBV5-1 and TRBJ1-1; maybe TRBD1 (6 bases). The germline gives CDR1 SGHRS, CDR2 YFSETQ. The CDR3 contains 14 residues. Trimming cost V 4 bases and J 4 bases, with 14 bases left between them. The DNA for the CDR3 is TGCGCCAGCAGCGGAAAGGGGGGCCTCACTGAAGCTTTCTTT. It yields the protein CASSGKGGLTEAFF. Drawing the rest from reference TRBV5-1 and TRBJ1-1, the complete variable domain is KAGVTQTPRYLIKTRGQQVTLSCSPISGHRSVSWYQQTPGQGLQFLFEYFSETQRNKGNFPGRFSGRQFSNSRSEMNVSTLELGDSALYLCASSGKGGLTEAFFGQGTRLTVV.

This clonotype has only a few counts. The V gene is TRBV10-3, the J gene TRBJ2-7, with D perhaps TRBD1 (5 bases). V lost 0 bases and J 1 base, leaving 10 bases between the germline ends. The CDR3 has 15 amino acids. The germline CDR1 and CDR2 sequences are ENHRY and SYGVKD. The CDR3 sequence: CAISESRTPSYEQYF. In nucleotides, the CDR3 is TGTGCCATCAGTGAGTCTAGGACACCGTCCTACGAGCAGTACTTC.

The V and J genes are TRBV5-1 and TRBJ2-5; a weak D match, TRBD2 (5 bases). There are 14 residues in the CDR3. CDR1 and CDR2 from the germline V gene are SGHRS and YFSETQ. V lost 3 bases and J lost 2, with 11 bases in between. The CDR3, as DNA: TGCGCCAGCAGCTGGGGAGTTGGGCAAGAGACCCAGTACTTC. This sequence encodes CASSWGVGQETQYF.

The rearrangement joins TRBV9 to TRBJ1-2; D not resolved. The CDR3 totals 17 residues. The V end lost 5 bases, the J end lost 6 bases, and 26 bases lay between the germline ends. The germline gives CDR1 SGDLS, CDR2 YYNGEE. The chain's CDR3 is CASSLGYRGEATNGYTF. CDR3 in DNA: TGTGCCAGCAGTCTGGGGTATCGGGGAGAGGCTACTAATGGCTACACCTTC.

V and J are TRBV21-1 and TRBJ2-3. TRBV21-1 is a pseudogene locus. This CDR3 spans 20 amino acids. This chain's CDR3 is CASSKPSRYGMRLSTDTQYF. CDR3 DNA: TGTGCCAGCAGCAAACCGTCGCGATACGGAATGAGGCTTTCCACAGATACGCAGTATTTT.